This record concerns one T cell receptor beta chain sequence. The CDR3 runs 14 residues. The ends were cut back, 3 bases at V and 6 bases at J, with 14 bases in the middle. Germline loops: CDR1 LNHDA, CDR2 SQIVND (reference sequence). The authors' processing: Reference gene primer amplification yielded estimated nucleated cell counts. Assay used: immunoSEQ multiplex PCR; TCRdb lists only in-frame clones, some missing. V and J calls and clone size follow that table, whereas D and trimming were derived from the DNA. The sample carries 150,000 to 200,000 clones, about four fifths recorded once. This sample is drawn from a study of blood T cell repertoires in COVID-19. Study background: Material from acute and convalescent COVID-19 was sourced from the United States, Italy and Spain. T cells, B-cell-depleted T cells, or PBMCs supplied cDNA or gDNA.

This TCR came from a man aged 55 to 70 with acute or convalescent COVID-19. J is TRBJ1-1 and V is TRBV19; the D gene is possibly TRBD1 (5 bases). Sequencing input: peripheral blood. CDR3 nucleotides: TGTGCCAGTAGTATGGGACTTATGCAACCTGAAGCTTTCTTT. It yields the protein CASSMGLMQPEAFF.